This T cell receptor beta chain was recovered during a study of blood T cell repertoires in COVID-19. About the study: COVID-19 samples, acute and convalescent, were from the United States, Italy and Spain.

Only in-frame clones appear in the TCRdb table, and some are missing; sequencing was by immunoSEQ multiplex PCR. This table holds roughly 250,000 clones, 85% to 90% found once. J gave up 4 bases and V 6 bases, and 18 bases lay outside the gene matches. In germline, CDR1 is MDHEN, CDR2 SYDVKM. The CDR3 is 18 residues long. Allocation to cohorts depended on clinical history reported by the participants. The chain links TRBV28 to TRBJ2-7; 10 nucleotides match TRBD1. This TCR was sampled from a woman in her fifties or sixties who had recovered from COVID-19. The material sequenced was PBMCs or T cells enriched from blood (not recorded which). In DNA, the CDR3 is TGTGCCAGCAGCCTTAACCTAACTCCGGGACAGGGGAATTACGAGCAGTACTTC. This sequence encodes CASSLNLTPGQGNYEQYF.